Following are 27 T cell receptor beta chains from one sample sequenced in a study of blood T cell repertoires in COVID-19. TCRdb keeps only in-frame clones here, not all; method: immunoSEQ multiplex PCR. The sample consists of around 140,000 clones, approximately 80% of them appearing once. Sequencing was performed on peripheral blood. The receptor set was obtained from a man in his 60s with active or convalescent COVID-19.

This clone showed up just once. The chain uses TRBV28 and TRBJ1-2, with TRBD1 identical over 7 bases. The CDR3 is 14 residues long. With V trimmed by 6 bases and J by 4 bases, 8 bases remained unmatched. Germline V gene lookup returns CDR1 MDHEN and CDR2 SYDVKM. The CDR3 spells CASSLGGTVYGYTF. CDR3 coding DNA: TGTGCCAGCAGCCTAGGGGGGACAGTCTATGGCTACACCTTC.

A single count supports this clone. The chain employs TRBV5-1 and TRBJ1-3, with TRBD1 as a possible D gene (6 bases). The CDR3 runs 15 residues. Looked up from germline, CDR1 is SGHRS and CDR2 is YFSETQ. Trimming removed 0 bases at V and 2 bases at J, with 9 bases between. CDR3 loop: CASSLARGAGNTIYF. The CDR3 DNA reads as TGCGCCAGCAGCTTGGCCAGGGGAGCTGGAAACACCATATATTTT.

This clone appeared a few times. The chain is built from TRBV18 and TRBJ1-1; 8 nucleotides match TRBD1. Germline CDR1 reads KGHSH; CDR2 reads LQKENI. The CDR3 is 14 amino acids. V shed 4 bases and J 1 base; nucleotides not matched to a gene: 2. Written as DNA, the CDR3 is TGTGCCAGCTCACGTGACAGGGGGAACACTGAAGCTTTCTTT. This translates into CASSRDRGNTEAFF. The whole variable domain, remainder taken from reference TRBV18 and TRBJ1-1, is NAGVMQNPRHLVRRRGQEARLRCSPMKGHSHVYWYRQLPEEGLKFMVYLQKENIIDESGMPKERFSAEFPKEGPSILRIQQVVRGDSAAYFCASSRDRGNTEAFFGQGTRLTVV.

This clone was counted a single time. This chain connects TRBV6-1 to TRBJ2-1; 9 nucleotides align to TRBD2. The CDR3 consists of 17 residues. V shed 3 bases and J 1 base; nucleotides not matched to a gene: 7. Looked up from germline, CDR1 is MNHNS and CDR2 is SASEGT. The CDR3 sequence is CASSDPSGVISYNEQFF. Written as DNA, the CDR3 is TGTGCCAGCAGTGATCCTAGCGGGGTGATATCCTACAATGAGCAGTTCTTC.

The gene calls are TRBV11-3 and TRBJ1-2, with 8 bases lining up with TRBD1. This CDR3 region has 12 residues. With 8 bases clipped from V and 5 bases from J, the junction kept 4 bases outside the gene matches. From germline, CDR1 is SGHNT and CDR2 YENEEA. CDR3 residues: CASGDRRYGYTF. CDR3 sequence (DNA): TGTGCCAGCGGGGACAGGCGTTATGGCTACACCTTC.

The V and J genes are TRBV25-1 and TRBJ2-3, with a tentative D call TRBD2 (6 bases). Trimming removed 2 bases from V and 6 bases from J, with 9 bases in between. CDR3 size: 13 residues. In germline, CDR1 is MGHDK, CDR2 SYGVNS. For the CDR3, the DNA is TGTGCCAGCAGTGAAGGACTAAGGGATACGCAGTATTTT. It encodes CASSEGLRDTQYF. The full variable domain, in which reference TRBV25-1 and TRBJ2-3 provide the parts outside the CDR3, is EADIYQTPRYLVIGTGKKITLECSQTMGHDKMYWYQQDPGMELHLIHYSYGVNSTEKGDLSSESTVSRIRTEHFPLTLESARPSHTSQYLCASSEGLRDTQYFGPGTRLTVL.

V usage is TRBV27 and J usage is TRBJ2-5, with 11 nucleotides matching TRBD1. Germline loops: CDR1 MNHEY, CDR2 SMNVEV (reference sequence). CDR3 length equals 14 residues. J lost 5 bases, V lost 3 bases, and 2 bases had no gene match. CDR3 sequence (DNA): TGTGCCAGCAGTTTCCGGGACAGGGGGGAGACCCAGTACTTC. Translated: CASSFRDRGETQYF.

This clone has just a few counts. The chain joins TRBV7-2 to TRBJ1-2, with 9 positions matching TRBD1. Looked up from germline, CDR1 is SGHTA and CDR2 is FQGNSA. Losses at the gene ends were 0 bases for V and 2 bases for J; bases not matched to a gene: 4. This CDR3 is built from 16 residues. The CDR3 sequence: CASSLATQGANYGYTF. As DNA, the CDR3 is TGTGCCAGCAGCTTAGCGACACAGGGGGCAAACTATGGCTACACCTTC.

This rearrangement joins TRBV10-2 to TRBJ1-1; TRBD1 agrees at 9 bases. The CDR3 has 15 residues. V gave up 5 bases and J gave up 4 bases; unmatched junction bases: 8. Germline loops: CDR1 WSHSY, CDR2 SAAADI. CDR3: CASSTTTGGSTEAFF. CDR3 nucleotides: TGCGCCAGCAGTACCACGACAGGGGGAAGCACTGAAGCTTTCTTT.

V is TRBV15 and J is TRBJ2-7; 7 bases match TRBD1. V was pared by 5 bases and J by 3 bases, with 7 bases of the junction left unmatched. Germline assignment: CDR1 LNHNV and CDR2 YYDKDF (reference sequence). There are 14 residues in the CDR3. The CDR3 sequence: CATSATGDHYEQYF. Here the CDR3 DNA reads TGTGCCACCAGCGCAACAGGGGACCACTACGAGCAGTACTTC.

The genes are TRBV11-3 and TRBJ2-1, with D hard to call. V was trimmed by 3 bases and J by 1 base, leaving 4 bases between them. The CDR3 contains 13 residues. The germline V gene encodes CDR1 SGHNT and CDR2 YENEEA. CDR3: CASSFRSYNEQFF. The CDR3 nucleotides read TGTGCCAGCAGCTTCAGATCCTACAATGAGCAGTTCTTC.

This sequence joins TRBV25-1 and TRBJ2-2; 8 positions agree with TRBD2. The CDR3 length is 16 residues. The V gene's germline CDR1 is MGHDK and CDR2 SYGVNS. J lost 1 base, V lost 3 bases, and 4 bases had no gene match. CDR3 bases: TGTGCCAGCAGTGATAGCCTAGCGGGGAACACCGGGGAGCTGTTTTTT. It codes for CASSDSLAGNTGELFF.

The gene calls are TRBV6-6 and TRBJ1-2; weak D call: TRBD1 (5 bases). This CDR3 is built from 14 residues. Per the germline V gene, CDR1 is MNHNY and CDR2 is SVGAGI (reference sequence). Trimming removed 1 base at V and 7 bases at J, with 13 bases between. The CDR3 coding sequence is TGTGCCAGCAGTTACTTGTCGGGGGTGGGTGGCTACACCTTC. It codes for CASSYLSGVGGYTF.

This clone appeared a few times. The chain is built from TRBV19 and TRBJ1-3; TRBD1 might be the D (5 bases). The germline V gene encodes CDR1 LNHDA and CDR2 SQIVND (reference sequence). V lost 7 bases to trimming and J lost 1 base, with 17 bases between them. This CDR3 spans 16 amino acids. CDR3 coding DNA: TGTGCCAGTAAAGACTTAGCAGGGAGGTCTGGAAACACCATATATTTT. It codes for CASKDLAGRSGNTIYF.

The chain has TRBV12-5 and TRBJ2-1, with D possibly TRBD1 on 5 matching bases. CDR1 LGHNT and CDR2 FRNRAP come from the germline V gene. The V and J ends lost 4 bases and 6 bases respectively, with 7 bases between them. CDR3 size: 12 residues. Written as DNA, the CDR3 is TGTGCTAGTGGTTCCGACAGCAATGAGCAGTTCTTC. Its protein is CASGSDSNEQFF.

This chain links TRBV18 with TRBJ1-2; D is ambiguous. Trimming removed 2 bases at V and 2 bases at J, with 9 bases between. Germline V lookup: CDR1 KGHSH, CDR2 LQKENI. The CDR3 has 14 residues. Here the CDR3 reads CASSPLDTNYGYTF. The CDR3 DNA is TGTGCCAGCTCACCATTAGACACAAACTATGGCTACACCTTC.

J is TRBJ1-5 and V is TRBV5-5; TRBD1 agrees at 10 bases. Germline loops: CDR1 SGHKS, CDR2 YYEKEE (reference sequence). The V segment lost 4 bases and the J segment 0 bases; nucleotides outside the gene matches: 13. CDR3 length: 19 amino acids. The CDR3 nucleotides are TGTGCCAGCAGCAACGAGCCGGGACAGGGGATCTATAGCAATCAGCCCCAGCATTTT. Translation gives CASSNEPGQGIYSNQPQHF. Based on the CDR3 plus reference TRBV5-5 and TRBJ1-5, the full variable domain is DAGVTQSPTHLIKTRGQQVTLRCSPISGHKSVSWYQQVLGQGPQFIFQYYEKEERGRGNFPDRFSARQFPNYSSELNVNALLLGDSALYLCASSNEPGQGIYSNQPQHFGDGTRLSIL.

As DNA, the CDR3 is TGTGCCAGCAGCTTTAGGAGGGGACAAGAGACCCAGTACTTC. Translation: CASSFRRGQETQYF. This chain connects TRBV5-5 to TRBJ2-5, with a possible D match to TRBD2 (6 bases). Germline V gives CDR1 SGHKS, CDR2 YYEKEE (reference sequence). V gave up 2 bases and J gave up 2 bases, with 10 bases separating them. This CDR3 has 14 amino acids. The full variable domain, in which reference TRBV5-5 and TRBJ2-5 provide the parts outside the CDR3, is DAGVTQSPTHLIKTRGQQVTLRCSPISGHKSVSWYQQVLGQGPQFIFQYYEKEERGRGNFPDRFSARQFPNYSSELNVNALLLGDSALYLCASSFRRGQETQYFGPGTRLLVL.

This clone was detected only once. The chain has TRBV5-1 and TRBJ2-5, with TRBD1 matching 7 bases. The V and J ends lost 3 bases and 2 bases, in that order; junction bases with no gene match: 4. Per germline, CDR1 SGHRS and CDR2 YFSETQ. This CDR3 comprises 14 residues. CDR3 nucleotide sequence: TGCGCCAGCAGCTCAGGACAGGCTCAAGAGACCCAGTACTTC. It translates to CASSSGQAQETQYF.

The rearrangement uses TRBV19 and TRBJ1-6, with 7 bases aligning to TRBD1. CDR1 and CDR2 (germline): LNHDA, SQIVND (reference sequence). The trim removed 5 bases at V and 4 bases at J, leaving 2 bases unmatched. The CDR3 covers 14 residues. The CDR3 spells CASSPGQYNSPLHF. CDR3 bases: TGTGCCAGTAGTCCGGGACAGTATAATTCACCCCTCCACTTT.

The chain couples TRBV5-4 to TRBJ2-5; 8 bases align to TRBD1. J gave up 2 bases and V 1 base, and 4 bases lay outside the gene matches. The germline CDR1 and CDR2 sequences are SGHNT and YYREEE (reference sequence). This CDR3 comprises 15 residues. The CDR3 DNA is TGTGCCAGCAGCTTGTCCGGGACAGGACAAGAGACCCAGTACTTC. Amino acid sequence: CASSLSGTGQETQYF.

The chain uses TRBV3-1 (or the pseudogene TRBV3-2) and TRBJ1-2; 8 bases fit TRBD1. J gave up 7 bases and V 0 bases, and 4 bases lay outside the gene matches. CDR1 and CDR2 from the germline V gene are LGHDT and YNNKEL (reference sequence). The CDR3 has 14 residues. DNA of the CDR3: TGTGCCAGCAGCCAAGATCACGGACAGGGTGGCTACACCTTC. Translated, it gives CASSQDHGQGGYTF.

This clone was counted once. V and J are TRBV28 and TRBJ2-5, with TRBD1 matching over 7 bases. This CDR3 has 14 residues. V shed 6 bases, J shed 2 bases, and the junction held 6 bases outside the gene matches. CDR1 is MDHEN and CDR2 is SYDVKM in the germline V gene. In nucleotides, the CDR3 is TGTGCCAGCAGCACCGGGACAGAGCAAGAGACCCAGTACTTC. Its translation: CASSTGTEQETQYF.

A few counts support this clone. The gene calls are TRBV6-6 and TRBJ1-1; 7 bases fit TRBD1. The CDR3 runs 13 residues. Trimming removed 6 bases from V and 0 bases from J; junction bases left unmatched: 1. Per the germline V gene, CDR1 is MNHNY and CDR2 is SVGAGI (reference sequence). The CDR3 nucleotides are TGTGCCAGCAGACAGGGGTTGAACACTGAAGCTTTCTTT. Protein sequence: CASRQGLNTEAFF.

The gene calls are TRBV5-1 and TRBJ1-3; 11 bases line up with TRBD1. The CDR3 contains 18 residues. The trim removed 0 bases at V and 4 bases at J, leaving 9 bases unmatched. Per the germline V gene, CDR1 is SGHRS and CDR2 is YFSETQ. CDR3 coding DNA: TGCGCCAGCAGCTTGGTCGGACAGGGGGCTACGTACGGAAACACCATATATTTT. It is translated as CASSLVGQGATYGNTIYF. Filled out from reference TRBV5-1 and TRBJ1-3, the complete variable domain reads KAGVTQTPRYLIKTRGQQVTLSCSPISGHRSVSWYQQTPGQGLQFLFEYFSETQRNKGNFPGRFSGRQFSNSRSEMNVSTLELGDSALYLCASSLVGQGATYGNTIYFGEGSWLTVV.

The chain uses TRBV5-1 and TRBJ2-3; TRBD2 matches at 9 bases. The germline V gene has CDR1 SGHRS and CDR2 YFSETQ. Trimming cost V 3 bases and J 2 bases; bases outside gene matches: 4. The CDR3 sequence is 15 residues long. In nucleotides, the CDR3 is TGCGCCAGCAGCTCGCCGGGACTAGCCACAGATACGCAGTATTTT. Its protein is CASSSPGLATDTQYF.

This chain uses TRBV7-9 with TRBJ1-3; TRBD1 aligns across 10 bases. Trimming cost V 5 bases and J 4 bases; bases outside gene matches: 8. CDR3 length equals 16 residues. Per the germline V gene, CDR1 is SEHNR and CDR2 is FQNEAQ (reference sequence). The CDR3 DNA is TGTGCCAGCAGCCCCCGGGACAGGGGCTCAGGAAACACCATATATTTT. It specifies CASSPRDRGSGNTIYF.